The 20 T cell receptor beta chains given below trace back to one sample, sequenced in a study of blood T cell repertoires in COVID-19. The assay was immunoSEQ multiplex PCR, and TCRdb's table has in-frame clones only and misses some. Of 140,000 to 150,000 clones in the sample, around nine tenths are singletons; the top ten hold 1.2%. Material: PBMCs or T cells enriched from blood (not recorded which). The receptors derive from a woman aged 30 to 39 with acute COVID-19.

V gene TRBV4-3 combines with J gene TRBJ1-2, with unresolved D. Germline CDR1 is LGHNA and CDR2 is YSLEER. There are 16 residues in the CDR3. Trimming removed 1 base at V and 4 bases at J, with 16 bases between. Written as DNA, the CDR3 is TGCGCCAGCAGCCAAGGAGAGGCGGCCCTTTCCTATGGCTACACCTTC. Amino acids: CASSQGEAALSYGYTF.

This clone was observed once. This sequence joins TRBV5-6 and TRBJ2-3, with 7 nucleotides matching TRBD1. Germline loops: CDR1 SGHDT, CDR2 YYEEEE. This CDR3 region has 14 residues. V was clipped by 4 bases and J by 4 bases; unmatched bases: 6. DNA for the CDR3: TGTGCCAGCAGCGATTTGACAGGGTCAGATACGCAGTATTTT. Protein: CASSDLTGSDTQYF.

This chain links TRBV11-2 with TRBJ2-1; TRBD2 matches 14 bases. CDR3 length equals 15 residues. V dropped 8 bases and J dropped 7; count of bases not matched to a gene: 7. Per the germline V gene, CDR1 is SGHAT and CDR2 is FQNNGV. The CDR3 loop is CASSRGLAGENEQFF. CDR3 sequence (DNA): TGTGCCAGCTCTCGGGGACTAGCGGGAGAAAATGAGCAGTTCTTC. The complete variable domain, with remaining parts taken from reference TRBV11-2 and TRBJ2-1, reads EAGVAQSPRYKIIEKRQSVAFWCNPISGHATLYWYQQILGQGPKLLIQFQNNGVVDDSQLPKDRFSAERLKGVDSTLKIQPAKLEDSAVYLCASSRGLAGENEQFFGPGTRLTVL.

The chain has TRBV12-5 and TRBJ2-6; 9 bases map to TRBD1. Trimming at V came to 2 bases and at J to 4 bases, leaving 18 bases not matched to a gene. The V gene's germline CDR1 is LGHNT and CDR2 FRNRAP. CDR3 length: 21 residues. For the CDR3, the DNA is TGTGCTAGTGGTTTGCCCGACCGGGACAGGGAGTTGGAGGGGGGGGCCAACGTCCTGACTTTC. Its protein product is CASGLPDRDRELEGGANVLTF.

The chain links TRBV5-6 to TRBJ2-2, with TRBD1 as a possible D gene (5 bases). In germline, CDR1 is SGHDT, CDR2 YYEEEE. V was trimmed by 2 bases and J by 6 bases, leaving 11 bases between them. This CDR3 has 14 residues. CDR3 DNA sequence: TGTGCCAGCAGCTTAGGGGCTTGGGCCGGGGAGCTGTTTTTT. Residues: CASSLGAWAGELFF.

The chain combines TRBV11-3 with TRBJ2-2, with D uncertain. V was shortened by 5 bases and J by 4 bases, with 11 bases between the two germline ends. Germline V gene data show CDR1 as SGHNT and CDR2 as YENEEA. The CDR3 is 14 residues long. The CDR3 loop reads CASSPQWSTGELFF. In DNA form, the CDR3 reads TGTGCCAGCAGCCCTCAGTGGAGCACCGGGGAGCTGTTTTTT.

The chain links TRBV28 to TRBJ1-2; TRBD1 aligns across 7 bases. The CDR3 has 14 residues. V lost 6 bases to trimming and J lost 4 bases; unmatched junction nucleotides: 8. Germline assignment: CDR1 MDHEN and CDR2 SYDVKM. The CDR3 protein is CASRPGQATYGYTF. CDR3 bases: TGTGCCAGCAGGCCCGGACAGGCAACCTATGGCTACACCTTC.

This chain connects TRBV28 to TRBJ1-1, with 8 bases fitting TRBD1. With V trimmed by 4 bases and J by 1 base, 8 bases remained unmatched. The CDR3 sequence is 16 residues long. Per the germline V gene, CDR1 is MDHEN and CDR2 is SYDVKM. The CDR3 nucleotides are TGTGCCAGCAGTTCCCAGACTGGACAGGGGAACACTGAAGCTTTCTTT. Amino acids: CASSSQTGQGNTEAFF.

The chain links TRBV7-2 to TRBJ1-4; the D is unclear. Trimming stripped 6 bases from V and 5 bases from J, with 25 bases between. The CDR3 spans 18 residues. Germline loops: CDR1 SGHTA, CDR2 FQGNSA. This CDR3 is CASSSTGVARLGNEKLFF. CDR3 sequence (DNA): TGTGCCAGCAGTTCCACGGGAGTGGCTCGCCTAGGGAATGAAAAACTGTTTTTT.

This clone was seen once. The chain recombines TRBV20-1 with TRBJ2-1; TRBD1 might be the D (5 bases). The CDR3 runs to 12 residues. Germline values: CDR1 DFQATT, CDR2 SNEGSKA (reference sequence). V lost 3 bases and J lost 8, with 11 bases in between. The CDR3 DNA reads as TGCAGTGCTAGTCCTCAGGGTCATGAGCAGTTCTTC. Amino acid sequence: CSASPQGHEQFF.

This chain joins TRBV5-5 and TRBJ2-4; 7 bases are shared with TRBD1. Germline V gene data show CDR1 as SGHKS and CDR2 as YYEKEE (reference sequence). There are 15 residues in the CDR3. V was clipped by 0 bases and J by 3 bases; unmatched bases: 3. This chain's CDR3 is CASSLEGTDKNIQYF. For the CDR3, the DNA is TGTGCCAGCAGCTTGGAAGGGACAGACAAAAACATTCAGTACTTC.

The chain has TRBV24-1 and TRBJ2-1; 7 bases map to TRBD1. The CDR3 has 14 amino acids. From germline, CDR1 is KGHDR and CDR2 SFDVKD. Trimming at V came to 7 bases and at J to 6 bases, leaving 8 bases not matched to a gene. As DNA, the CDR3 is TGTGCCACCAGCCGGGACAGAGCATCCAATGAGCAGTTCTTC. It translates to CATSRDRASNEQFF.

The V and J genes are TRBV7-9 and TRBJ1-1, with D perhaps matching TRBD1 (5 bases). The CDR3 is 14 amino acids. From germline, CDR1 is SEHNR and CDR2 FQNEAQ (reference sequence). Trimming shortened V by 5 bases and J by 0 bases, and 10 bases separated the two germline ends. Written as DNA, the CDR3 is TGTGCCAGCAGCCAGACAGCCATGAACACTGAAGCTTTCTTT. As protein: CASSQTAMNTEAFF.

This chain uses TRBV9 with TRBJ1-3; D ambiguous. The CDR3 is 14 amino acids. In germline, CDR1 is SGDLS, CDR2 YYNGEE. With 5 bases removed from V and 0 bases from J, the gap between germline ends came to 9 bases. The CDR3 spells CASSDGSSGNTIYF. CDR3 DNA sequence: TGTGCCAGCAGTGACGGGAGCTCTGGAAACACCATATATTTT.

The V call is TRBV15, the J call TRBJ2-2; D may be TRBD2 (6 bases). CDR1 is LNHNV and CDR2 is YYDKDF in the germline V gene (reference sequence). There are 16 residues in the CDR3. V lost 1 base, J lost 3 bases, and 12 bases lay in between. The chain's CDR3 is CATSRGIGGHTGELFF. In nucleotides, the CDR3 is TGTGCCACCAGCAGAGGGATCGGGGGACACACCGGGGAGCTGTTTTTT.

This clone appeared a single time. The chain links TRBV5-8 to TRBJ2-5, with 12 bases identical to TRBD2. V lost 3 bases, J lost 8 bases, and 2 bases stayed unmatched. The CDR3 consists of 13 residues. The germline CDR1 and CDR2 sequences are SGHTS and YDEGEE. The CDR3 DNA is TGTGCCAGCAGCTACGGACTAGCGGGAACCCAGTACTTC. Residues: CASSYGLAGTQYF.

The chain couples TRBV12-3 or TRBV12-4 to TRBJ1-1; maybe TRBD1 (6 bases). V was clipped by 6 bases and J by 11 bases, with 19 bases between them. The CDR3 length is 13 residues. The CDR3 loop reads CASSSLDRIGAFF. CDR3 in DNA: TGTGCCAGCAGCTCCCTTGACAGGATAGGGGCTTTCTTT.

The CDR3 nucleotides are TGTGCCAGCAGTTACCGACAGGGTCCGTGGGCTGATTCACCCCTCCACTTT. Translation gives CASSYRQGPWADSPLHF. The V and J genes are TRBV6-2 or TRBV6-3 and TRBJ1-6; 7 bases fit TRBD1. The CDR3 extends over 17 amino acids. Looked up from germline, CDR1 is MNHEY and CDR2 is SVGEGT. V gave up 2 bases and J gave up 8 bases; unmatched junction bases: 12.

This clone was seen just once. The chain joins TRBV7-9 to TRBJ1-2; D call uncertain. There are 13 residues in the CDR3. V lost 1 base and J lost 1, with 4 bases in between. Germline V gives CDR1 SEHNR, CDR2 FQNEAQ (reference sequence). As DNA, the CDR3 is TGTGCCAGCAGCTTAGGCGGTAACTATGGCTACACCTTC. Encoded protein: CASSLGGNYGYTF.

CDR3 in DNA: TGTGCCAGCCTTCGACAGTCCTACAATGAGCAGTTCTTC. Protein product: CASLRQSYNEQFF. This chain uses TRBV28 with TRBJ2-1, with D possibly being TRBD1 (5 bases). Germline V gene sequence: CDR1 MDHEN, CDR2 SYDVKM. Trimming took off 8 bases at V and 1 base at J, with 9 bases between the two ends. This CDR3 region has 13 residues.